This T cell receptor (beta chain) was retrieved from a study of T-cell memory formation after mild COVID-19. Study-level results: The pre-infection memory compartment contained some responding clones, suggesting cross-reactive memory joined.

A word on this clonotype: What it recognizes is unknown.

With V trimmed by 0 bases and J by 2 bases, 6 bases remained unmatched. Germline-derived CDR1 and CDR2 are LGHNA and YSLEER. The CDR3 is made up of 16 amino acids. TCRdb analysed the 5' RACE reads with MiXCR anew, one entry per CDR3 protein. The sample yields some 130,000 distinct CDR3 sequences, almost 25% seen once. The rearrangement joins TRBV4-3 to TRBJ2-7; TRBD2 matches at 8 bases. The receptor was isolated from an adult woman who had mild COVID-19 (a few samples of this study predate the infection). Cell type and time point are not known. The sample comprised PBMCs or a T cell subset sorted from them (not recorded which). The CDR3 DNA follows: TGCGCCAGCAGCCAAGAGGTCGGGGGGGGACCCTACGAGCAGTACTTC. Protein sequence: CASSQEVGGGPYEQYF.